This T cell receptor beta chain was recorded in a study of blood T cell repertoires in COVID-19. Study in general: From the United States, Italy and Spain came samples of acute and convalescent COVID-19. T cells, B-cell-depleted T cells, or PBMCs supplied cDNA or gDNA.

In the study's own analysis: Amplification of reference gene primers provided the estimated nucleated cell counts. Assay used: immunoSEQ multiplex PCR; TCRdb lists only in-frame clones, some missing. V and J calls plus clone size are reproduced from that table; the DNA served to infer D and trimming. The table shows 200,000 to 300,000 clones, with just under 90% occurring only once. Trimming took off 5 bases at V and 3 bases at J, with 10 bases between the two ends. Germline lookup yields CDR1 MDHEN and CDR2 SYDVKM. CDR3 length equals 13 residues. The sequenced sample was peripheral blood. V is TRBV28 and J is TRBJ1-1, with D perhaps TRBD1 (5 bases). The TCR originated in a middle-aged woman with acute or convalescent COVID-19. The CDR3 loop is CASSPNRYTEAFF. CDR3 sequence (DNA): TGTGCCAGCAGTCCGAACAGGTACACTGAAGCTTTCTTT.